Listed below are T cell receptor beta chains from one sample, sequenced in a study of vaccination and CD4 T cells after COVID-19. Each CDR3 protein gets one entry after TCRdb re-called the PCR reads with MiXCR. Of around 20,000 distinct CDR3 sequences detected, less than 55% appear once; the ten largest clones hold 13%. What these receptors recognize is not known. Sequencing was carried out using cultured CD4+ T cells from blood. These receptors were taken from a human donor with COVID-19. Each CDR3 is given without its conserved first and last residue. Expanded clones are given a class, and other clones once, few, many or no size at all.

clone_size,j_call,v_call,cdr3_aa
few,TRBJ2-2,TRBV6-1,ASSTLDRVGTGELF
few,TRBJ1-2,TRBV11-2,ASSLGYPGSYGYT
NA,TRBJ2-2,TRBV21-1,ASSVGASGGPQGELF
few,TRBJ2-1,TRBV12-3/TRBV12-4,ASSSLRVKEQF
NA,TRBJ2-5,TRBV7-2,ASSLLGGGVRGGETQY
NA,TRBJ1-6,TRBV12-5,ASGGQVGSSYNSPLH
NA,TRBJ2-7,TRBV30,AWSFPSGQRSYEQY
few,TRBJ2-3,TRBV28,ASTSGTGKTVAQY
few,TRBJ2-7,TRBV19,ASSIGPAGAYEQY
few,TRBJ2-2,TRBV7-3,ASSLAYTGELF
NA,TRBJ2-2,TRBV7-2,ASRMGLAYTGELF
NA,TRBJ1-6,TRBV20-1,SASEVGFSPLH
few,TRBJ2-1,TRBV5-1,ASSLGGASSYNEQF
few,TRBJ1-2,TRBV7-9,ASSPTGTGIGGYT
NA,TRBJ1-4,TRBV6-1,ASRPSRGGEKLF
NA,TRBJ2-2,TRBV20-1,SASAGGTGELF
NA,TRBJ1-1,TRBV6-1,ASKNDRGGTEAF
NA,TRBJ2-5,TRBV6-1,ASSALGQRQETQY
NA,TRBJ1-1,TRBV12-3/TRBV12-4,ASSLKGRNTEAF
NA,TRBJ1-2,TRBV7-9,ASSSDGGYGYT
NA,TRBJ2-1,TRBV21-1,ASSNDPDEGLAVPLSSYNEQF
NA,TRBJ2-5,TRBV2,ASRAGQGIFRETQY
NA,TRBJ1-1,TRBV7-2,ASSLVRLNTEAF
NA,TRBJ1-2,TRBV20-1,SARDEGGNYGYT
NA,TRBJ1-4,TRBV6-2/TRBV6-3,ASSPGQSNEKLF